These 30 T cell receptor beta chains were all obtained from the same sample, sequenced in a study of cytomegalovirus exposure and HLA in healthy donors. Amplification used 60 Vbeta primers and 13 Jbeta primers. TCRdb's table, derived via immunoSEQ multiplex PCR, lists solely in-frame clones and lacks some. The sample has about 75,000 clones; 65% to 90% are singletons. Sequencing used PBMCs. These receptors were collected from a man aged 70-80 years in good health and CMV-seropositive.

The chain carries TRBV5-4 and TRBJ2-4, with D perhaps TRBD1 (5 bases). Germline lookup yields CDR1 SGHNT and CDR2 YYREEE (reference sequence). V lost 4 bases and J 2 bases, leaving 28 bases between the germline ends. The CDR3 is 20 residues long. The DNA of the CDR3 is TGTGCCAGCAGCGATCGGTCGTCAGGGAATGTTGGGTTGACCAAAAACATTCAGTACTTC. Amino acids: CASSDRSSGNVGLTKNIQYF. The complete variable domain, with remaining parts taken from reference TRBV5-4 and TRBJ2-4, reads ETGVTQSPTHLIKTRGQQVTLRCSSQSGHNTVSWYQQALGQGPQFIFQYYREEENGRGNFPPRFSGLQFPNYSSELNVNALELDDSALYLCASSDRSSGNVGLTKNIQYFGAGTRLSVL.

The V gene is TRBV10-3, the J gene TRBJ2-5; D gene uncertain. Germline CDR1 ENHRY, CDR2 SYGVKD. Trimming cost V 2 bases and J 3 bases, with 7 bases left between them. This CDR3 is 13 amino acids long. The chain's CDR3 is CAISEQVEETQYF. The CDR3 DNA reads TGTGCCATCAGTGAGCAGGTGGAAGAGACCCAGTACTTC.

The sample holds one count of this clone. This chain joins TRBV5-3 and TRBJ1-1; D might be TRBD1 (5 bases). TRBV5-3 is an ORF, with its function uncertain. With 3 bases removed from V and 0 bases from J, the gap between germline ends came to 12 bases. The CDR3 length is 15 residues. The CDR3 DNA reads as TGTGCCAGAAGCTGGAGGGGTCGGGTGAACACTGAAGCTTTCTTT. This sequence encodes CARSWRGRVNTEAFF.

The chain couples TRBV7-7 to TRBJ2-5; no clear D gene. Trimming stripped 5 bases from V and 2 bases from J, with 12 bases between. Germline V gene data show CDR1 as SSHAT and CDR2 as FNYEAQ (reference sequence). The length of the CDR3 is 14 residues. DNA for the CDR3: TGTGCCAGCAGCCTGGGCCAGCAGCAAGAGACCCAGTACTTC. Protein sequence: CASSLGQQQETQYF.

V and J are TRBV2 and TRBJ1-5, with D tentatively TRBD1 (6 bases). The CDR3 sequence is 13 residues long. V dropped 7 bases and J dropped 4 bases, with 11 bases sitting between them. Germline V lookup: CDR1 SNHLY, CDR2 FYNNEI. The CDR3 DNA reads as TGTGCCAGCATGGGGGCCGGTAATCAGCCCCAGCATTTT. It encodes CASMGAGNQPQHF.

The chain is built from TRBV7-2 and TRBJ2-3, with 7 bases identical to TRBD2. Germline V gene data show CDR1 as SGHTA and CDR2 as FQGNSA. The CDR3 contains 15 residues. V was clipped by 1 base and J by 3 bases; unmatched bases: 4. The CDR3 DNA is TGTGCCAGCAGCTTAGTGGCTAGCGGTACAGATACGCAGTATTTT. This translates into CASSLVASGTDTQYF.

The genes are TRBV29-1 and TRBJ1-4, with 9 bases aligning to TRBD1. This CDR3 contains 13 residues. J lost 5 bases, V lost 5 bases, and 3 bases had no gene match. Germline V CDR1 and CDR2: SQVTM, ANQGSEA. DNA for the CDR3: TGCAGCGTTCAGGGACAGGGAAATGAAAAACTGTTTTTT. This encodes CSVQGQGNEKLFF.

The rearrangement links TRBV6-6 to TRBJ2-2, with D maybe TRBD2 (6 bases). The germline CDR1 and CDR2 sequences are MNHNY and SVGAGI (reference sequence). The CDR3 consists of 15 residues. The V end was cut by 2 bases, the J end by 5 bases, with 12 bases between. CDR3 in DNA: TGTGCCAGCAGTTACGGCGGGACCACGACCGGGGAGCTGTTTTTT. Translated, it gives CASSYGGTTTGELFF.

The rearrangement joins TRBV9 to TRBJ2-5; 8 bases map to TRBD1. The CDR3 has 15 residues. The ends lost 0 bases at V and 5 bases at J; junction bases unmatched: 6. CDR1 is SGDLS and CDR2 is YYNGEE in the germline V gene. The CDR3 coding sequence is TGTGCCAGCAGCGTAGCGACAGGGGAATTGGAGACCCAGTACTTC. Translation gives CASSVATGELETQYF.

The genes are TRBV10-2 and TRBJ2-2; 7 nucleotides align to TRBD2. The CDR3 is 14 residues long. V lost 6 bases, J lost 9 bases, and 10 bases stayed unmatched. Germline V lookup: CDR1 WSHSY, CDR2 SAAADI. The CDR3 DNA reads as TGCGCCAGCAGGGGAGGGCCAGCTGTCCGGGAGCTGTTTTTT. This codes for CASRGGPAVRELFF.

As regards this clone: At one end, the junction sequence differs from germline, possibly due to a read error. The chain carries TRBV5-4 and TRBJ1-4; TRBD1 matches at 7 bases. CDR1 is SGHNT, CDR2 YYREEE, per germline (reference sequence). This CDR3 region has 14 residues. The CDR3 region is CASSSRQGNGKLFF. CDR3 in DNA: TGTGCCAGCAGCTCTCGACAGGGAAATGGAAAACTGTTTTTT.

CDR3 sequence reads: CASSAQPDSSYEQYF. In nucleotides, the CDR3 is TGTGCCAGCAGCGCACAACCGGACAGTTCCTACGAGCAGTACTTC. The rearrangement links TRBV11-1 to TRBJ2-7; TRBD1 is a possible D gene (6 bases). Germline CDR1 and CDR2: SGHAT and FQDESV (reference sequence). Trimming removed 5 bases at V and 1 base at J, with 15 bases between. The CDR3 spans 15 residues. Full variable domain (remainder filled in from reference TRBV11-1 and TRBJ2-7): EAEVAQSPRYKITEKSQAVAFWCDPISGHATLYWYRQILGQGPELLVQFQDESVVDDSQLPKDRFSAERLKGVDSTLKIQPAELGDSAMYLCASSAQPDSSYEQYFGPGTRLTVT.

This chain joins TRBV29-1 and TRBJ2-6, with a weak D call TRBD1 (8 bases). Germline assignment: CDR1 SQVTM and CDR2 ANQGSEA. Deletions cut 5 bases from V and 10 bases from J, with 18 bases between. This CDR3 is 14 amino acids long. The CDR3 nucleotides are TGCAGCGTTTGGCAGGGGGCGCGGGAGAACGTCCTGACTTTC. Residues: CSVWQGARENVLTF.

V and J are TRBV2 and TRBJ2-7, with D unclear. The V gene's germline CDR1 is SNHLY and CDR2 FYNNEI. The CDR3 sequence is 12 residues long. V was cut by 6 bases and J by 4 bases, with 10 bases left in between. The CDR3 protein is CASRQAIYEQYF. The DNA of the CDR3 is TGTGCCAGCAGGCAGGCCATATACGAGCAGTACTTC.

The V call is TRBV19, the J call TRBJ1-2; no definite D call. The CDR3 is 13 amino acids. The germline gives CDR1 LNHDA, CDR2 SQIVND (reference sequence). Trimming removed 5 bases from V and 1 base from J, with 8 bases in between. In DNA, the CDR3 is TGTGCCAGTAGTCCTGCCGGTAACTATGGCTACACCTTC. This codes for CASSPAGNYGYTF.

V usage is TRBV6-5 and J usage is TRBJ2-7; no clear D gene. V lost 3 bases to trimming and J lost 1 base, with 10 bases between them. The germline CDR1 and CDR2 sequences are MNHEY and SVGAGI. The CDR3 totals 14 residues. CDR3 coding DNA: TGTGCCAGCAGTTATCCTGGCAGGTCCTACGAGCAGTACTTC. Its translation: CASSYPGRSYEQYF.

The gene calls are TRBV6-5 and TRBJ2-7, with 7 bases matching TRBD2. Looked up from germline, CDR1 is MNHEY and CDR2 is SVGAGI. There are 15 residues in the CDR3. Germline trimming cut 3 bases from V and 0 bases from J; bases unmatched to any gene: 5. CDR3 DNA sequence: TGTGCCAGCAGTTATTCCCGCGGGGGCTCCTACGAGCAGTACTTC. This encodes CASSYSRGGSYEQYF.

J is TRBJ1-2 and V is TRBV9, with 8 bases identical to TRBD1. Trimming took 4 bases from V and 7 from J; bases not matched to a gene: 15. Germline CDR1 SGDLS, CDR2 YYNGEE. The CDR3 contains 16 residues. The CDR3 sequence: CASSPQPGQDFSGYTF. CDR3 sequence (DNA): TGTGCCAGCAGCCCGCAACCGGGACAGGACTTCAGTGGCTACACCTTC.

V and J are TRBV18 and TRBJ1-4; D call uncertain. Germline values: CDR1 KGHSH, CDR2 LQKENI. Deletions cut 2 bases from V and 0 bases from J, with 10 bases between. The CDR3 is 16 residues long. DNA for the CDR3: TGTGCCAGCTCACCAGCCGAGGCTGCAACTAATGAAAAACTGTTTTTT. This codes for CASSPAEAATNEKLFF.

This chain uses TRBV5-4 with TRBJ2-3; D is possibly TRBD2 (5 bases). The CDR3 contains 15 residues. Trimming shortened V by 5 bases and J by 1 base, and 14 bases separated the two germline ends. In germline, CDR1 is SGHNT, CDR2 YYREEE (reference sequence). The CDR3 region is CASRGDSKRTDTQYF. The CDR3 DNA reads TGTGCCAGCAGGGGAGACTCGAAACGCACAGATACGCAGTATTTT.

This clone was detected only once. The chain employs TRBV5-1 and TRBJ1-1, with D possibly matching TRBD1 (6 bases). Per the germline V gene, CDR1 is SGHRS and CDR2 is YFSETQ. V shed 4 bases and J shed 0 bases, with 13 bases lying between them. CDR3 length: 15 residues. The CDR3 reads CASSPLGQLNTEAFF. DNA for the CDR3: TGCGCCAGCAGCCCCTTAGGACAGCTGAACACTGAAGCTTTCTTT. Full variable domain (remainder filled in from reference TRBV5-1 and TRBJ1-1): KAGVTQTPRYLIKTRGQQVTLSCSPISGHRSVSWYQQTPGQGLQFLFEYFSETQRNKGNFPGRFSGRQFSNSRSEMNVSTLELGDSALYLCASSPLGQLNTEAFFGQGTRLTVV.

The chain is built from TRBV5-1 and TRBJ1-2, with TRBD1 identical over 10 bases. Germline CDR1 SGHRS, CDR2 YFSETQ. V dropped 4 bases and J dropped 7; count of bases not matched to a gene: 7. CDR3 length equals 14 residues. The CDR3 bases are TGCGCCAGCAGCCAAGAGACAGGGGGCTTTGGCTACACCTTC. This encodes CASSQETGGFGYTF.

The V and J genes are TRBV29-1 and TRBJ1-4; 7 nucleotides line up with TRBD1. Germline lookup yields CDR1 SQVTM and CDR2 ANQGSEA. V lost 7 bases to trimming and J lost 0 bases; unmatched junction nucleotides: 2. The CDR3 totals 13 residues. The CDR3 spells CSAQGATNEKLFF. The CDR3 nucleotides read TGCAGCGCCCAGGGGGCAACTAATGAAAAACTGTTTTTT.

This clone was detected only a few times. This chain joins TRBV7-9 and TRBJ2-7, with D uncertain. Per the germline V gene, CDR1 is SEHNR and CDR2 is FQNEAQ (reference sequence). Trimming left V 3 bases short and J 6 bases short, with 12 bases between. The CDR3 contains 13 residues. This chain's CDR3 is CASSFLGHAEQYF. CDR3 coding DNA: TGTGCCAGCAGCTTCCTGGGCCACGCCGAGCAGTACTTC. The variable domain in full, with the rest retrieved from reference TRBV7-9 and TRBJ2-7, is DTGVSQNPRHKITKRGQNVTFRCDPISEHNRLYWYRQTLGQGPEFLTYFQNEAQLEKSRLLSDRFSAERPKGSFSTLEIQRTEQGDSAMYLCASSFLGHAEQYFGPGTRLTVT.

The rearrangement joins TRBV9 to TRBJ1-1, with D possibly TRBD1 on 5 matching bases. Germline loops: CDR1 SGDLS, CDR2 YYNGEE. This CDR3 is built from 14 residues. V was trimmed by 4 bases and J by 4 bases, leaving 14 bases between them. The DNA of the CDR3 is TGTGCCAGCAGCCTCCGGGGGTCGGTCACTGAAGCTTTCTTT. Translated: CASSLRGSVTEAFF.

J is TRBJ2-7 and V is TRBV28, with D perhaps matching TRBD1 (6 bases). CDR1 is MDHEN and CDR2 is SYDVKM in the germline V gene. The CDR3 runs 14 residues. Trimming left V 7 bases short and J 7 bases short, with 20 bases between. The CDR3 DNA reads as TGTGCCAGCACCCCCGGACAGTTCCTGGGGGAGCAGTACTTC. This translates into CASTPGQFLGEQYF.

This rearrangement joins TRBV5-1 to TRBJ2-2; 8 bases line up with TRBD2. The CDR3 runs 16 residues. Per germline, CDR1 SGHRS and CDR2 YFSETQ. After removal of 3 bases from V and 8 bases from J, the junction contained 12 bases not matched to a gene. As DNA, the CDR3 is TGCGCCAGCAGCTCGAGCCTCTCGGGAGGGCCTGGGGAGCTGTTTTTT. Amino acid sequence: CASSSSLSGGPGELFF.

The gene calls are TRBV5-1 and TRBJ2-7; D remains unclear. Germline V lookup: CDR1 SGHRS, CDR2 YFSETQ. This CDR3 region has 13 residues. V dropped 4 bases and J dropped 5 bases, with 13 bases sitting between them. CDR3 in DNA: TGCGCCAGCAGCCGTTACGGTTTGGACGAGCAGTACTTC. It is translated as CASSRYGLDEQYF.

The rearrangement links TRBV18 to TRBJ1-2, with 8 nucleotides matching TRBD1. Per the germline V gene, CDR1 is KGHSH and CDR2 is LQKENI. The CDR3 is made up of 15 amino acids. The trim removed 1 base at V and 3 bases at J, leaving 4 bases unmatched. The CDR3 loop reads CASSPQTGDHYGYTF. The CDR3 DNA reads as TGTGCCAGCTCACCACAGACAGGGGACCACTATGGCTACACCTTC.

The table lists this clone with a count of one. V and J are TRBV6-1 and TRBJ1-6; tentatively, D is TRBD1 (5 bases). Germline loops: CDR1 MNHNS, CDR2 SASEGT. The CDR3 spans 15 residues. The V end lost 1 base, the J end lost 7 bases, and 11 bases lay between the germline ends. CDR3 coding DNA: TGTGCCAGCAGTGAAGTAGTAGACAGCAATTCACCCCTCCACTTT. Translated: CASSEVVDSNSPLHF.